The rows below give T cell receptor beta chains drawn from one sample of a study of human T cells and chemical hapten exposure. TCRdb re-called the RACE reads with MiXCR, one entry per CDR3 protein. The sample yields some 81,000 distinct CDR3 sequences, 11% seen once. The sequenced sample was whole blood, obtained in connection with sensitization to the hapten diphenylcyclopropenone (DPC). These receptor sequences come from a man between 18 and 29 years old with alopecia areata. Some clones in this sample may be carry-over from other donors' samples. CDR3s include the opening cysteine and the closing phenylalanine or tryptophan. A D gene is named only where the DNA matches it firmly. For some rows the clone size is stated as once, few or many, or as a class when expanded; others skip it.

CDR3	DNA	size	V	J	D
CSARTGYNSPLHF	TGCAGTGCTAGGACAGGCTATAATTCACCCCTCCACTTT	many	TRBV20-1	TRBJ1-6	-
CASSRTDSLNTEAFF	TGCGCCAGCAGCCGGACGGACAGTCTCAACACTGAAGCTTTCTTT	few	TRBV5-1	TRBJ1-1	-
CASSPYNSPLHF	TGTGCCAGCAGTCCTTATAATTCACCCCTCCACTTT	many	TRBV12-3/TRBV12-4	TRBJ1-6	-
CAIRPTLRDRSKNNEQFF	TGTGCCATCAGACCCACACTCCGCGACAGGAGTAAAAACAATGAGCAGTTCTTC	-	TRBV10-3	TRBJ2-1	-
CASSTRTGVGTDTQYF	TGTGCCAGCAGCACAAGAACAGGGGTTGGCACAGATACGCAGTATTTT	few	TRBV7-2	TRBJ2-3	TRBD1
CASDEGGETQYF	TGTGCCTCCGACGAGGGGGGAGAGACCCAGTACTTC	-	TRBV10-3	TRBJ2-5	-
CSASHHSNYGYTF	TGCAGTGCTAGTCACCATAGTAACTATGGCTACACCTTC	-	TRBV20-1	TRBJ1-2	-
CASSSTPGGNQPQHF	TGTGCCAGCAGCTCGACGCCAGGGGGCAATCAGCCCCAGCATTTT	many	TRBV7-9	TRBJ1-5	-
CSATFRGGASRTDTQYF	TGCAGTGCTACCTTCAGGGGGGGCGCCTCCCGCACAGATACGCAGTATTTT	many	TRBV20-1	TRBJ2-3	-
CASSPDRVYGYTF	TGTGCCAGCAGCCCTGACAGAGTTTATGGCTACACCTTC	few	TRBV12-3/TRBV12-4	TRBJ1-2	-
CASSLAPRQTYEQYF	TGTGCCAGCAGCTTAGCGCCCCGACAGACCTACGAGCAGTACTTC	few	TRBV11-2	TRBJ2-7	-
CASSLEGGIGEQYF	TGTGCCAGCAGCTTAGAGGGTGGAATAGGCGAGCAGTACTTC	few	TRBV7-9	TRBJ2-7	-
CASSLTSGVDTQYF	TGTGCCAGCAGCCTAACTAGCGGGGTGGATACGCAGTATTTT	-	TRBV7-2	TRBJ2-3	TRBD2
CASRRGQTGYEQYF	TGTGCCAGCAGGCGGGGGCAGACAGGCTACGAGCAGTACTTC	-	TRBV6-2/TRBV6-3	TRBJ2-7	-
CASSLADREDEKLFF	TGTGCCAGCAGCTTAGCTGACCGGGAGGATGAAAAACTGTTTTTT	few	TRBV7-2	TRBJ1-4	-
CATSAPGTDTQYF	TGTGCCACCAGTGCCCCGGGCACAGATACGCAGTATTTT	few	TRBV24-1	TRBJ2-3	-
CASSFRTGRVAEKLFF	TGTGCCAGCAGCTTCCGTACAGGGAGGGTCGCGGAAAAACTGTTTTTT	few	TRBV7-8	TRBJ1-4	-